Sequencing of this T cell receptor (beta chain) was carried out in a study of blood T cells in healthy people across ages (dated by TCRdb to between 2015 and 2016). With regard to the full study: Template switching captured roughly one uniquely barcoded TCR beta cDNA molecule per two T cells in model experiments. Using deep sequencing normalized with unique cDNA molecular identifiers, the study measured how TCR beta repertoire diversity changes with age. Four age groups were formed from the donors: young (average roughly 15 years), middle-aged (around 39), aged (around 62) and long-lived (about 80). To avoid experimental bias, donors of different ages were distributed randomly across sequencing lanes. The study analyzed two additional independent replicas of 1 million unique cDNA reads from the same blood draw for two donors, one aged 18 to 30 and one aged 80 or older. The study at large found these results: Compared with the aged group, the long-lived group had more naive CD4+ T cells, fewer expanded clones and increased TCR diversity, suggesting age selection. The CMV infection status of donors was not known, potentially confounding age-related changes in expanded clonotypes. As age increased, observed TCR beta diversity per million T cells dropped in a roughly linear way, and a significant reduction was already evident by age 40. Estimates of total diversity based on one million sequenced T cells were considered lower bounds and underestimates. Observed TCR beta diversity correlated strongly with the percentage of naive T cells measured by flow cytometry. Because profiling used bulk unsorted PBMCs, naive and antigen-experienced compartments could not be compared conclusively.

The 40 or so donors, aged about 6 to 100 years, were systemically healthy Caucasian individuals from Russia. Each donor gave ten milliliters of peripheral blood, drawn into EDTA-treated Vacutainer tubes. Ficoll-Paque density-gradient centrifugation was used to isolate PBMCs, with at least 7 million per sample. Total RNA was extracted from PBMCs with Trizol reagent, with at least 6 micrograms obtained per sample. The percentages of naive CD45RAhigh/CD27high T cells were determined by flow cytometry on a PBMC aliquot from every donor. The CDR3, cysteine through phenylalanine, is 15 amino acids long. Only CDR3 DNA is held: 45 bases, read in frame from base 1. V lost 5 bases and J lost 0 bases, and the count of bases not matched to a germline gene is 6. From the germline V gene (reference sequence), CDR1 is DFQATT and CDR2 is SNEGSKA. Library generation was performed with 5' RACE. Sequencer: Illumina HiSeq 2500. The second PCR ran for about 7 to 11 cycles and used a J-beta primer mix along with a sample-barcoded 5' primer. A unique molecular identifier was introduced onto each TCR beta cDNA molecule by a template-switch 5' adaptor carrying 12 random nucleotides. At least 2.5 million CDR3-containing paired-end reads were obtained from each sample. The Mint cDNA synthesis kit, primed by a TRBC-specific oligonucleotide, was used to synthesize first-strand cDNA from all RNA. Following uracil-DNA glycosylase treatment, all cDNA underwent a first 18-cycle PCR with the universal primers M1SS and BC2_uni_R. The study's own analysis went as follows. Normalization of each sample was performed by random selection of 1 million high-quality reads, each carrying a distinct molecular identifier. Instead of being binned into consensus sequences, reads with shared molecular identifiers were discarded. CDR3 identification, clonotype clustering and error correction used MiTCR with a Q25 quality threshold and the strictest error-elimination algorithm. A nonparametric unseen species model with Euler transformation was used to estimate a lower bound on total TCR beta diversity. TCRdb reprocessing: public reads trimmed at Q25 with fastp, clones called with MiXCR, in-frame beta chains kept. Rows with one shared CDR3 protein collapse into an entry with the most common genes and DNA. None of the V and J calls come from the authors' own analysis; TCRdb made them. This sample holds some 370,000 distinct CDR3 sequences; about 49% were observed only once. The ten largest make up around 49% of the sample.

This clonotype was seen more than once but under ten times. Its target antigen remains unknown. The input lacks base qualities; no much larger clone sits a single base away. The rearrangement combines TRBV20-1 with TRBJ2-2; 7 nucleotides in the junction match TRBD1. The sequenced material came from blood. This TCR was recovered from a man in his sixties in good health. The CDR3 has the sequence CSASRQGANTGELFF. The DNA sequence is TGCAGTGCTTCTCGACAGGGCGCGAACACCGGGGAGCTGTTTTTT.